This TCR beta chain was recorded in a study of blood T cell repertoires in COVID-19. Study context: Italy, Spain and the United States were the sources of the convalescent and acute COVID-19 samples. Sample material is recorded as cDNA or gDNA derived from T cells, B-cell-depleted T cells, or PBMCs.

Per the study methods: Quantification of nucleated cells was approximated via reference gene primer amplification. TCRdb keeps only in-frame clones here, not all; method: immunoSEQ multiplex PCR. V, J and clone size are taken as reported in that table, and D and trimming were inferred from the DNA itself. The sample shows approximately 210,000 clones, about four fifths of them seen only once. V was cut by 3 bases and J by 7 bases, with 15 bases left in between. Germline-derived CDR1 and CDR2 are LNHDA and SQIVND (reference sequence). This CDR3 has 14 amino acids. The sequence derives from a woman aged 70-85 years with active or convalescent COVID-19. The chain combines TRBV19 with TRBJ1-1; TRBD1 might be the D (5 bases). Sequences were obtained from peripheral blood. The CDR3 spells CASSMRRGIGEAFF. CDR3 sequence (DNA): TGTGCCAGTAGTATGAGGCGGGGGATCGGTGAAGCTTTCTTT.